One and the same sample provided the 18 T cell receptor beta chains below, sequenced in a study of read filtering for tumor transcriptome and immune sequencing. From approximately 430 ng of RNA, a library with molecular barcoded alpha/delta and beta/gamma adaptors was made. Each CDR3 protein gets one entry after TCRdb re-called the reads with MiXCR. The sample carries around 20,000 distinct CDR3 sequences, less than 25% recorded once. Sequencing used a population of CD138-negative cells sorted from bone marrow. These receptors all stem from a donor over 35 with multiple myeloma.

With respect to this clonotype: Mismatch with germline at one junction end may stem from a read error. The chain combines TRBV4-3 with TRBJ2-2; TRBD2 matches at 8 bases. Germline CDR1 reads LGHNA; CDR2 reads YSLEER. The CDR3 is made up of 15 amino acids. CDR3 protein: CASGQAGAVAGELFF. The CDR3 coding sequence is TGCGCCAGCGGCCAAGCGGGAGCGGTCGCCGGGGAGCTGTTTTTT.

This clonotype was recorded at least ten times. This chain uses TRBV19 with TRBJ2-7; a weak D match, TRBD2 (5 bases). The germline gives CDR1 LNHDA, CDR2 SQIVND (reference sequence). Trimming took 9 bases from V and 5 from J, leaving 23 bases between them. This CDR3 comprises 15 residues. The CDR3 DNA reads as TGTGCCAGCACACAATCCGGGAATCTATACCACGAGCAGTACTTC. Encoded protein: CASTQSGNLYHEQYF.

Concerning this clonotype: A single base separates this from a much larger clone, so it may be a read error. This rearrangement joins TRBV5-1 to TRBJ2-1; D call uncertain. V was trimmed by 7 bases and J by 8 bases, leaving 16 bases between them. The CDR3 consists of 13 residues. The germline gives CDR1 SGHRS, CDR2 YFSETQ. CDR3 amino acids: CASETFPDDEQFF. As DNA, the CDR3 is TGCGCCAGCGAGACCTTCCCCGACGATGAGCAGTTCTTC. Full variable domain (remainder filled in from reference TRBV5-1 and TRBJ2-1): KAGVTQTPRYLIKTRGQQVTLSCSPISGHRSVSWYQQTPGQGLQFLFEYFSETQRNKGNFPGRFSGRQFSNSRSEMNVSTLELGDSALYLCASETFPDDEQFFGPGTRLTVL.

In regard to this clonotype: This may stem from a read error, because a much larger clone lies one nucleotide away. The chain links TRBV7-3 to TRBJ2-3; D is ambiguous. This CDR3 is 11 amino acids long. V dropped 5 bases and J dropped 4 bases, with 4 bases sitting between them. Germline assignment: CDR1 SGHTA and CDR2 FQGTGA. CDR3 residues: CASSNADTQYF. The CDR3 DNA reads TGTGCCAGCAGCAACGCAGATACGCAGTATTTT.

This clonotype was picked up many times. The V and J genes are TRBV27 and TRBJ2-7; 7 nucleotides line up with TRBD1. V lost 8 bases, J lost 6 bases, and 7 bases stayed unmatched. CDR3 length equals 12 residues. Germline V gene sequence: CDR1 MNHEY, CDR2 SMNVEV (reference sequence). Here the CDR3 DNA reads TGTGCCAGCTCCCTTAACAGGGGCGAGCAGTACTTC. Residues: CASSLNRGEQYF.

The gene calls are TRBV20-1 and TRBJ2-3; the match to TRBD2 covers 10 bases. Germline lookup yields CDR1 DFQATT and CDR2 SNEGSKA (reference sequence). The CDR3 is 15 amino acids. CDR3 in amino acids: CRASGSGRVADTQYF. The CDR3 DNA is TGCAGGGCTTCCGGAAGCGGGAGGGTGGCAGATACGCAGTATTTT.

By its share, this clonotype is medium-sized. This sequence joins TRBV28 and TRBJ2-1, with TRBD2 matching 10 bases. The CDR3 length is 17 residues. Germline CDR1 reads MDHEN; CDR2 reads SYDVKM. The J segment lost 1 base and the V segment lost 2 bases, leaving 5 bases of the junction unmatched. The CDR3 reads CASSLGLAGDSYNEQFF. CDR3 in DNA: TGTGCCAGCAGTTTAGGGCTAGCGGGAGATTCCTACAATGAGCAGTTCTTC.

To note about this clonotype: A much larger clone differs from this one at a single base, so this may be a read error. The chain recombines TRBV29-1 with TRBJ1-4; D is uncertain. Germline V lookup: CDR1 SQVTM, CDR2 ANQGSEA. Trimming took 3 bases from V and 2 from J, leaving 10 bases between them. This CDR3 region has 14 residues. The CDR3 DNA reads as TGCAGCGTTGACCCGGGGTGTACTAATGAAAAACTGTTTTTT. Residues: CSVDPGCTNEKLFF.

This clonotype was seen a handful of times. The V call is TRBV5-1, the J call TRBJ2-1, with 7 bases fitting TRBD2. J gave up 0 bases and V 4 bases, and 4 bases lay outside the gene matches. This CDR3 spans 15 amino acids. The V gene's germline CDR1 is SGHRS and CDR2 YFSETQ. The CDR3 here is CASSPAGSSYNEQFF. The CDR3 nucleotides are TGCGCCAGCAGCCCAGCGGGAAGCTCCTACAATGAGCAGTTCTTC.

This clonotype was recorded at least ten times. The chain employs TRBV6-5 and TRBJ2-1; D assignment may be TRBD1 or TRBD2 (5 bases each). The CDR3 spans 15 residues. Germline V lookup: CDR1 MNHEY, CDR2 SVGAGI. The germline V and J ends were trimmed by 6 bases and 2 bases, with 14 bases remaining between them. CDR3 in DNA: TGTGCCAGCAGCCCCCGGGGCGTTACCTACAATGAGCAGTTCTTC. As protein: CASSPRGVTYNEQFF.

This clonotype is termed medium-sized. This chain uses TRBV27 with TRBJ2-1; D unclear. Trimming pared 2 bases from V and 0 bases from J, leaving 11 bases between. Germline V gives CDR1 MNHEY, CDR2 SMNVEV (reference sequence). The CDR3 is made up of 16 amino acids. CDR3: CASSLGATSSYNEQFF. The CDR3 DNA follows: TGTGCCAGCAGTTTAGGCGCCACATCCTCCTACAATGAGCAGTTCTTC.

The CDR3 here is CASSQEALRGSEKLFF. The CDR3 nucleotides read TGTGCCAGCAGCCAAGAGGCCCTACGGGGCTCAGAAAAACTGTTTTTT. The chain carries TRBV14 and TRBJ1-4; a possible D gene is TRBD1 (5 bases). The CDR3 is 16 amino acids. Between the trimmed V and J ends, which lost 0 bases and 8 bases, there was a span of 16 bases. CDR1 is SGHDN, CDR2 FVKESK, per germline.

V usage is TRBV29-1 and J usage is TRBJ1-2; TRBD1 is a possible D gene (6 bases). Germline V gene data show CDR1 as SQVTM and CDR2 as ANQGSEA. The length of the CDR3 is 12 residues. Deletions cut 7 bases from V and 6 bases from J, with 15 bases between. The chain's CDR3 is CSGDGGLHGYTF. The CDR3 DNA is TGCAGCGGTGACGGGGGGCTACATGGCTACACCTTC.

The chain employs TRBV20-1 and TRBJ2-3; the match to TRBD2 covers 9 bases. This CDR3 region has 15 residues. V gave up 7 bases and J gave up 4 bases; unmatched junction bases: 12. Germline CDR1 DFQATT, CDR2 SNEGSKA (reference sequence). The CDR3: CSGAGGPGFADTQYF. CDR3 DNA sequence: TGCAGTGGGGCGGGAGGGCCGGGATTTGCAGATACGCAGTATTTT.

This clonotype was recorded many times. The V call is TRBV7-9, the J call TRBJ1-1; TRBD1 is a possible D gene (6 bases). From germline, CDR1 is SEHNR and CDR2 FQNEAQ (reference sequence). There are 15 residues in the CDR3. V lost 5 bases, J lost 7 bases, and 20 bases lay in between. The CDR3 here is CASSPIGQYKNEAFF. The CDR3, as DNA: TGTGCCAGCAGCCCCATTGGACAGTATAAGAATGAAGCTTTCTTT.

Notes on this clonotype: One junction end disagrees with the germline gene, perhaps due to a read error. The chain carries TRBV20-1 and TRBJ2-7; TRBD2 agrees at 10 bases. Per germline, CDR1 DFQATT and CDR2 SNEGSKA (reference sequence). The CDR3 runs to 15 residues. CDR3: CSATGSGRAYYERYF. The CDR3 DNA sequence: TGCAGTGCCACGGGGAGCGGGAGGGCCTACTACGAGCGGTACTTC.

The rearrangement links TRBV7-6 to TRBJ2-7; D may be TRBD1 (5 bases). Trimming cost V 5 bases and J 1 base, with 18 bases left between them. Germline CDR1 reads SGHVS; CDR2 reads FNYEAQ. The CDR3 consists of 16 residues. The CDR3: CASSPYLTELSYEQYF. The CDR3 DNA reads TGTGCCAGCAGCCCGTATCTGACAGAGCTTTCCTACGAGCAGTACTTC.

The chain employs TRBV28 and TRBJ1-1; maybe TRBD1 (6 bases). This CDR3 is built from 14 residues. The germline V gene has CDR1 MDHEN and CDR2 SYDVKM. Trimming removed 7 bases at V and 0 bases at J, with 12 bases between. The CDR3 bases are TGTGCCAGCATCGCAGGGGCTCTGAACACTGAAGCTTTCTTT. Its translation is CASIAGALNTEAFF.